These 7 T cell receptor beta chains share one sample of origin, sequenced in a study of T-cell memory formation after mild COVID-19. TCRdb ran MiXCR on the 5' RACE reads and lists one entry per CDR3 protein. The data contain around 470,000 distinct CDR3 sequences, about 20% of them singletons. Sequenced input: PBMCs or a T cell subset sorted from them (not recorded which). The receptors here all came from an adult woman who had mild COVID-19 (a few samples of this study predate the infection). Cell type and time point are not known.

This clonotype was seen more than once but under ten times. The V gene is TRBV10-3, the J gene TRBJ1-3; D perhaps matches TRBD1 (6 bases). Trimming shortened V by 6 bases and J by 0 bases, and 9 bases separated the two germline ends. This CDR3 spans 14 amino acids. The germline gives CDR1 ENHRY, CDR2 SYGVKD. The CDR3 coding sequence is TGTGCCATCAGGGGGGGCGCCTCTGGAAACACCATATATTTT. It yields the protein CAIRGGASGNTIYF.

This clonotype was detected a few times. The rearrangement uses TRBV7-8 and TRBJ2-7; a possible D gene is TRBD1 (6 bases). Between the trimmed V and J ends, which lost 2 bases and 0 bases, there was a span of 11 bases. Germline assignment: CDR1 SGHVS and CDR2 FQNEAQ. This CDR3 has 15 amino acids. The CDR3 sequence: CASSLTRTDSYEQYF. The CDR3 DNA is TGTGCCAGCAGCTTAACCCGGACAGACTCCTACGAGCAGTACTTC.

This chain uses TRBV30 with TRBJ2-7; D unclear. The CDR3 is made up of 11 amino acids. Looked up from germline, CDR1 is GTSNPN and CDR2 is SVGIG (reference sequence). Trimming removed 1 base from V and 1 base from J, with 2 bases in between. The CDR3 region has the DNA TGTGCCTGGAGTGAGTCCTACGAGCAGTACTTC. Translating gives CAWSESYEQYF.

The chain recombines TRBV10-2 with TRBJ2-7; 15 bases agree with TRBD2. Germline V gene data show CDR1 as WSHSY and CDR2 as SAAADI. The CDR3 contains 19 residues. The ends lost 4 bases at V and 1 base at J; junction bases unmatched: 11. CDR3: CASSASRTSGRARSYEQYF. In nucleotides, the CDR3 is TGCGCCAGCAGTGCCTCTCGGACTAGCGGGAGGGCTCGGTCCTACGAGCAGTACTTC.

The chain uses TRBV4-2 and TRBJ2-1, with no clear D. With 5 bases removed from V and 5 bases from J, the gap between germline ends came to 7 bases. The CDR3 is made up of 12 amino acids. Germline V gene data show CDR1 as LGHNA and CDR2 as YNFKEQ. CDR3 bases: TGTGCCAGCAGCTTTTGGGACAATGAGCAGTTCTTC. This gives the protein CASSFWDNEQFF.

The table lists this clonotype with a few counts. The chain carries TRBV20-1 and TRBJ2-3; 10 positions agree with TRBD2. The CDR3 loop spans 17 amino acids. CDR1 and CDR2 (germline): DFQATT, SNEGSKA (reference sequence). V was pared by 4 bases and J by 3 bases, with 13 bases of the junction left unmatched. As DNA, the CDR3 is TGCAGTGCTAACGCCGCGGGCGTAGCGGGAGGAACAGATACGCAGTATTTT. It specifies CSANAAGVAGGTDTQYF.

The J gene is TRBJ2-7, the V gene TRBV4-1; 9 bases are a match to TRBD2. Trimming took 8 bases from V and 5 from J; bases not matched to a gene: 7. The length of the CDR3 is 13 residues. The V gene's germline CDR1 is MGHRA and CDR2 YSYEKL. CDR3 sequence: CASRGGLADEQYF. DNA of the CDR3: TGCGCCAGCCGCGGGGGACTAGCTGACGAGCAGTACTTC.